This entry lists 8 T cell receptor beta chains sequenced from one sample in a study of T cell responses to AZD1222 COVID-19 vaccine. Repertoires were generated with immunoSEQ multiplex PCR, while TCRdb's copy carries only in-frame clones and drops some. The data contain 95,000 to 110,000 clones, around nine tenths of them seen just once; the ten biggest clones take up approximately 3%. Source: peripheral blood, taken 28 days after the second dose of the MenACWY control vaccine. All receptors come from an adult who received the MenACWY meningococcal vaccine as a control.

V gene TRBV12-5 combines with J gene TRBJ2-2, with D perhaps TRBD1 (6 bases). The germline V gene encodes CDR1 LGHNT and CDR2 FRNRAP. The CDR3 is made up of 20 amino acids. V was trimmed by 0 bases and J by 3 bases, leaving 23 bases between them. The CDR3 region is CASGLVLGGRGSTYTGELFF. DNA of the CDR3: TGTGCTAGTGGTTTGGTATTGGGCGGCAGGGGATCCACCTACACCGGGGAGCTGTTTTTT.

The chain couples TRBV11-1 to TRBJ2-2; no clear D gene. Per the germline V gene, CDR1 is SGHAT and CDR2 is FQDESV (reference sequence). Trimming pared 5 bases from V and 4 bases from J, leaving 11 bases between. This CDR3 comprises 14 residues. The CDR3 is CASSPPVSTGELFF. CDR3 nucleotides: TGTGCCAGCAGCCCACCCGTGAGCACCGGGGAGCTGTTTTTT. Based on the CDR3 plus reference TRBV11-1 and TRBJ2-2, the full variable domain is EAEVAQSPRYKITEKSQAVAFWCDPISGHATLYWYRQILGQGPELLVQFQDESVVDDSQLPKDRFSAERLKGVDSTLKIQPAELGDSAMYLCASSPPVSTGELFFGEGSRLTVL.

J is TRBJ2-7 and V is TRBV7-2; D is uncertain. The CDR3 loop spans 17 amino acids. Looked up from germline, CDR1 is SGHTA and CDR2 is FQGNSA. Trimming took 5 bases from V and 2 from J, leaving 22 bases between them. DNA of the CDR3: TGTGCCAGCAGCACGACCCCCCGGGCAGTCCCTACCTACGAGCAGTACTTC. Translated, it gives CASSTTPRAVPTYEQYF.

This chain uses TRBV6-2 or TRBV6-3 with TRBJ1-2; TRBD1 agrees at 9 bases. Germline-derived CDR1 and CDR2 are MNHEY and SVGEGT. V was clipped by 5 bases and J by 1 base; unmatched bases: 5. The CDR3 has 15 residues. CDR3 residues: CASSRGQGFNYGYTF. The CDR3 nucleotides are TGTGCCAGCAGTAGAGGACAGGGGTTTAACTATGGCTACACCTTC.

J is TRBJ2-6 and V is TRBV6-2 or TRBV6-3; D call uncertain. This CDR3 is built from 18 residues. Per germline, CDR1 MNHEY and CDR2 SVGEGT. The V and J ends lost 5 bases and 4 bases respectively, with 21 bases between them. CDR3 in amino acids: CASSPPRAGDSGANVLTF. For the CDR3, the DNA is TGTGCCAGCAGTCCCCCAAGGGCTGGAGATTCCGGGGCCAACGTCCTGACTTTC.

The rearrangement uses TRBV4-2 and TRBJ2-7, with 7 bases lining up with TRBD1. The CDR3 loop spans 14 amino acids. Per germline, CDR1 LGHNA and CDR2 YNFKEQ. Germline trimming cut 1 base from V and 3 bases from J; bases unmatched to any gene: 3. Here the CDR3 reads CASSQAAGGYEQYF. The CDR3 region has the DNA TGTGCCAGCAGCCAAGCTGCAGGGGGCTACGAGCAGTACTTC.

This clone was recorded only once. The chain recombines TRBV4-1 with TRBJ1-2, with D possibly being TRBD1 (5 bases). The germline CDR1 and CDR2 sequences are MGHRA and YSYEKL. The CDR3 has 13 residues. The V and J ends lost 0 bases and 7 bases respectively, with 9 bases between them. CDR3 sequence reads: CASSQDRVPGYTF. CDR3 coding DNA: TGCGCCAGCAGCCAAGACAGGGTCCCTGGCTACACCTTC.

This chain connects TRBV6-5 to TRBJ2-1; 11 bases map to TRBD1. The ends lost 8 bases at V and 6 bases at J; junction bases unmatched: 6. Germline V gives CDR1 MNHEY, CDR2 SVGAGI. The CDR3 has 14 amino acids. CDR3 sequence: CASSPGTGGNEQFF. CDR3 sequence (DNA): TGTGCCAGCTCCCCGGGGACAGGGGGCAATGAGCAGTTCTTC.